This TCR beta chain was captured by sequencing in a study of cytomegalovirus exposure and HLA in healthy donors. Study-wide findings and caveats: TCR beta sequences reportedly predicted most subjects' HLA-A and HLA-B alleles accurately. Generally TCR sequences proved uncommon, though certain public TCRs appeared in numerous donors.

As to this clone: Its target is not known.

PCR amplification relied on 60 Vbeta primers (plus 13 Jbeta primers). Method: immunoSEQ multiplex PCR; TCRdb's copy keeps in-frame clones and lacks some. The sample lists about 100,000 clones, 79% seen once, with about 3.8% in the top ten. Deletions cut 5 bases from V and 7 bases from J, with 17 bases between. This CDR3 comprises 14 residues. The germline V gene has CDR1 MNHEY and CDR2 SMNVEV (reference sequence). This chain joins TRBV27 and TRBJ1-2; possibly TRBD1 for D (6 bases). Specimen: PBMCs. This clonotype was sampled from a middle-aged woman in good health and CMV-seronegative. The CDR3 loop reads CASSTMDSQPGYTF. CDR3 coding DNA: TGTGCCAGCAGTACTATGGACAGTCAGCCTGGCTACACCTTC.